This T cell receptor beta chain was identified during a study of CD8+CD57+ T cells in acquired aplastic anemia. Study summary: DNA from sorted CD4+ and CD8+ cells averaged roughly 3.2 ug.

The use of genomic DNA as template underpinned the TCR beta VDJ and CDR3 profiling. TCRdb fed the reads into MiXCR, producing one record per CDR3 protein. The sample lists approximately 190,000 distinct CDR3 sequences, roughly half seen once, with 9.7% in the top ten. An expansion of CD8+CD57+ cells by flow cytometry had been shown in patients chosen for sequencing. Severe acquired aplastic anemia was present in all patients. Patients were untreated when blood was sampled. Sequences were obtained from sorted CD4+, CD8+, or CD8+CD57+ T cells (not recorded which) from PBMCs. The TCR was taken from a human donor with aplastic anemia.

The CDR3 nucleotides are TGTGCCAGCTCACGTACCGGTACGACGCTTAACTATGGCTACACCTTC. Protein sequence: CASSRTGTTLNYGYTF. V and J are TRBV18 and TRBJ1-2; no definite D call. With 4 bases removed from V and 1 base from J, the gap between germline ends came to 16 bases. Germline V gives CDR1 KGHSH, CDR2 LQKENI. This CDR3 comprises 16 residues. The complete variable domain, with remaining parts taken from reference TRBV18 and TRBJ1-2, reads NAGVMQNPRHLVRRRGQEARLRCSPMKGHSHVYWYRQLPEEGLKFMVYLQKENIIDESGMPKERFSAEFPKEGPSILRIQQVVRGDSAAYFCASSRTGTTLNYGYTFGSGTRLTVV.